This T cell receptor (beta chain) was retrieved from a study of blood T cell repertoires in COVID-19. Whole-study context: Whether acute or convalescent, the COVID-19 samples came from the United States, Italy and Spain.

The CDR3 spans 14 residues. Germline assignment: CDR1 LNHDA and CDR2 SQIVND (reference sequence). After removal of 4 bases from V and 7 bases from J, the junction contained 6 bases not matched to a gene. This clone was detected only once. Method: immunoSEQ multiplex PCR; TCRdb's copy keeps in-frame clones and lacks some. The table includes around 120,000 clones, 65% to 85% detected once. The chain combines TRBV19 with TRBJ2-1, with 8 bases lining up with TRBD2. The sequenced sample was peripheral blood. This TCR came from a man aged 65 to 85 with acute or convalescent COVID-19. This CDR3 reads CASSNPGGANEQFF. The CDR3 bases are TGTGCCAGTAGTAACCCCGGGGGGGCGAATGAGCAGTTCTTC.